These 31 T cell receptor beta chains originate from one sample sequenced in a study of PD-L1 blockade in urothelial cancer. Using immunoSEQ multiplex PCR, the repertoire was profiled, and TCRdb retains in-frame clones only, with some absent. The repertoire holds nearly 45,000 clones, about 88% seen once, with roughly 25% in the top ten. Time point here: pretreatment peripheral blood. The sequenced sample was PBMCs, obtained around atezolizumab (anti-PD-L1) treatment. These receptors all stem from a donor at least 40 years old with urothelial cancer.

The CDR3 DNA reads TGTGCCAGCAGTGTAGCGCAGGAGACCCAGTACTTC. Translating gives CASSVAQETQYF. The chain couples TRBV6-1 to TRBJ2-5; D may be TRBD2 (5 bases). CDR3 size: 12 residues. The germline CDR1 and CDR2 sequences are MNHNS and SASEGT. Trimming removed 4 bases at V and 5 bases at J, with 8 bases between.

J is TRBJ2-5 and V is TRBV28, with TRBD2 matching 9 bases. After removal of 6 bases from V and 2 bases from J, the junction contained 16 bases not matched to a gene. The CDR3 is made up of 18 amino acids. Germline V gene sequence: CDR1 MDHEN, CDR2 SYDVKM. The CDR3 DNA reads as TGTGCCAGCAGGAGCTGGGCGGTCGGCGGGAGGGGTCAAGAGACCCAGTACTTC. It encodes CASRSWAVGGRGQETQYF. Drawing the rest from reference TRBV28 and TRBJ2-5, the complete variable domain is DVKVTQSSRYLVKRTGEKVFLECVQDMDHENMFWYRQDPGLGLRLIYFSYDVKMKEKGDIPEGYSVSREKKERFSLILESASTNQTSMYLCASRSWAVGGRGQETQYFGPGTRLLVL.

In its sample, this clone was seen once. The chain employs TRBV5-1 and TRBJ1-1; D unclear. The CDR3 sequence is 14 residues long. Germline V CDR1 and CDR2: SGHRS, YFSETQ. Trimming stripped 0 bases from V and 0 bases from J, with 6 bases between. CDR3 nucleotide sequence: TGCGCCAGCAGCTTGGTGGGCATGAACACTGAAGCTTTCTTT. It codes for CASSLVGMNTEAFF.

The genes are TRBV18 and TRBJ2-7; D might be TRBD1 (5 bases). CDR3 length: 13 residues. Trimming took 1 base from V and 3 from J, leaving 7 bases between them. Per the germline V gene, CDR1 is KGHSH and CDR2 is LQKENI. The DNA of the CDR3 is TGTGCCAGCTCACCACTCCAGGGCTACGAGCAGTACTTC. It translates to CASSPLQGYEQYF.

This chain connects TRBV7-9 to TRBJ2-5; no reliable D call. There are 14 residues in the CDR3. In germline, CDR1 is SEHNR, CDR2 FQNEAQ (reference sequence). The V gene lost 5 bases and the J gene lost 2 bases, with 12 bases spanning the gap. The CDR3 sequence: CASSAVGSQETQYF. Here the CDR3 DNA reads TGTGCCAGCAGCGCCGTGGGCAGTCAAGAGACCCAGTACTTC.

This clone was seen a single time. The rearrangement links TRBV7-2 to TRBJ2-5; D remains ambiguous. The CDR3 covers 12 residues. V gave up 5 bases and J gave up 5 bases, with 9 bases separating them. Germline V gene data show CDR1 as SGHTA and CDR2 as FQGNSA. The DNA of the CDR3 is TGTGCCAGCAGCCCCTTCCGGGAGACCCAGTACTTC. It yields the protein CASSPFRETQYF.

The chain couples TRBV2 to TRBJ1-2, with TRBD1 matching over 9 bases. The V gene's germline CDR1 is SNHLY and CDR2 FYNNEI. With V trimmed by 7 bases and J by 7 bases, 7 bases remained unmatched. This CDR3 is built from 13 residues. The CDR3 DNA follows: TGTGCCAGCATTGCGGGACAGGGAGGTGGCTACACCTTC. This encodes CASIAGQGGGYTF.

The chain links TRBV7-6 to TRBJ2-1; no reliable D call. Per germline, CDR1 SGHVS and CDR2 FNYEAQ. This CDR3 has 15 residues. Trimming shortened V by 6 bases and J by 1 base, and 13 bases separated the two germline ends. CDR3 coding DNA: TGTGCCAGCAGTCCCAGCGTTCAATCCTACAATGAGCAGTTCTTC. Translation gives CASSPSVQSYNEQFF.

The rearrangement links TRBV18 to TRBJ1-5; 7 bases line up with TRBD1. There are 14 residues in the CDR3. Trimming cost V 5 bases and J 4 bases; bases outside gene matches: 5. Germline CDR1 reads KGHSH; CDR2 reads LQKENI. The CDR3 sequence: CASSSAGGNQPQHF. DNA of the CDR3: TGTGCCAGCTCAAGCGCAGGGGGGAATCAGCCCCAGCATTTT.

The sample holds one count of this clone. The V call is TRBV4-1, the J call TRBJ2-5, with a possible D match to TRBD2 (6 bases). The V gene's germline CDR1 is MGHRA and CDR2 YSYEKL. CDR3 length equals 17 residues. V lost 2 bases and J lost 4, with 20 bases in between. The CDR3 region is CASSQTQGGWLPETQYF. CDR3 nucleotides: TGCGCCAGCAGCCAAACCCAGGGAGGATGGCTCCCAGAGACCCAGTACTTC.

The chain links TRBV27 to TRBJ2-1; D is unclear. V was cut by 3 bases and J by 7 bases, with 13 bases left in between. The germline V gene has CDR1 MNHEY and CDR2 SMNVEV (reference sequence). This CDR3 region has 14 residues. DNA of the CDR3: TGTGCCAGCAGTTTTGTACGGGTATCGAATGAGCAGTTCTTC. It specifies CASSFVRVSNEQFF.

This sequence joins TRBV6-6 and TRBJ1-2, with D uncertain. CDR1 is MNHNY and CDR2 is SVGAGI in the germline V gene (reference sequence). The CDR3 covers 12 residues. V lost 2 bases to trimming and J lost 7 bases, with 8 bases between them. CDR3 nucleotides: TGTGCCAGCAGTTACAGCGACGGTGGCTACACCTTC. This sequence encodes CASSYSDGGYTF.

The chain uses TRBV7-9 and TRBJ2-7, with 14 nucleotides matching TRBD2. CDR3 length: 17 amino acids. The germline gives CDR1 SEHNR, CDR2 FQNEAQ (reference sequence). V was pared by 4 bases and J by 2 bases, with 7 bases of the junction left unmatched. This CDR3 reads CASSSGLAGEGPYEQYF. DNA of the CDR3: TGTGCCAGCAGCTCGGGACTAGCGGGAGAGGGCCCCTACGAGCAGTACTTC.

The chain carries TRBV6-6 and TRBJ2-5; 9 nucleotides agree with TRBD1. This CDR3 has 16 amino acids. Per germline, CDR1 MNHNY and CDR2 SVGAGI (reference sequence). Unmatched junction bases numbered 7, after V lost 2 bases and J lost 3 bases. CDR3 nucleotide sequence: TGTGCCAGCAGTTACCCATCCGGGACAGGGAAAGAGACCCAGTACTTC. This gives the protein CASSYPSGTGKETQYF.

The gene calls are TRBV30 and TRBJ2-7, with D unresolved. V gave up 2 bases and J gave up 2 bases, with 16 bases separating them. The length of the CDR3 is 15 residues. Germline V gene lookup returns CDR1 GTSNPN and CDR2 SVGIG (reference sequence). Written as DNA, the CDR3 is TGTGCCTGGAGTCCTACCCCATACCAAGCCTACGAGCAGTACTTC. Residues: CAWSPTPYQAYEQYF.

Here the CDR3 DNA reads TGTGCCAGCAGTTCCAGGTTTCGGAATGAGCAGTTCTTC. Translation gives CASSSRFRNEQFF. V gene TRBV28 combines with J gene TRBJ2-1; no definite D call. Trimming removed 4 bases from V and 7 bases from J, with 11 bases in between. CDR3 size: 13 residues. Germline V gene sequence: CDR1 MDHEN, CDR2 SYDVKM.

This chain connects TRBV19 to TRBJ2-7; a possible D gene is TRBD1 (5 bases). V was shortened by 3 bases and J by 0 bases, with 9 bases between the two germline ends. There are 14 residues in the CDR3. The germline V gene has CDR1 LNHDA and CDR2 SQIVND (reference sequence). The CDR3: CASSMVGASYEQYF. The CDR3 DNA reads TGTGCCAGTAGTATGGTAGGGGCCTCCTACGAGCAGTACTTC.

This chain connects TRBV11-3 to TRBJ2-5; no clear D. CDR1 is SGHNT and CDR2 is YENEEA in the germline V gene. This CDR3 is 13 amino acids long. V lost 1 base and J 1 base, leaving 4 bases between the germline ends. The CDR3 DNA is TGTGCCAGCAGCTTAGGGCCCCAAGAGACCCAGTACTTC. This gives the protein CASSLGPQETQYF.

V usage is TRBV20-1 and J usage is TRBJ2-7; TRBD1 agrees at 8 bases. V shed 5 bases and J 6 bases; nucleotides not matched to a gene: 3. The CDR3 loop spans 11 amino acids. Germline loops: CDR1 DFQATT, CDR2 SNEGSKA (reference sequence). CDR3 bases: TGCAGTGCTCCAACAGGGGGCGAGCAGTACTTC. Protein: CSAPTGGEQYF.

DNA of the CDR3: TGTGCCAGCAGCTCCCAAAGCGGGCCCTCCTACGAGCAGTACTTC. It encodes CASSSQSGPSYEQYF. The rearrangement links TRBV7-3 to TRBJ2-7; weak D call: TRBD2 (6 bases). The CDR3 is made up of 15 amino acids. The V and J ends lost 4 bases and 0 bases respectively, with 13 bases between them. Germline CDR1 and CDR2: SGHTA and FQGTGA.

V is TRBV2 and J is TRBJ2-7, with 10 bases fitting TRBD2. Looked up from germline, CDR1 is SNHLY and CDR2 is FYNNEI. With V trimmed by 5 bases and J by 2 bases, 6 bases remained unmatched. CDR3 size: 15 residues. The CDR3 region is CASSTLLAGPYEQYF. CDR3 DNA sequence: TGTGCCAGCAGTACCCTACTAGCGGGACCCTACGAGCAGTACTTC.

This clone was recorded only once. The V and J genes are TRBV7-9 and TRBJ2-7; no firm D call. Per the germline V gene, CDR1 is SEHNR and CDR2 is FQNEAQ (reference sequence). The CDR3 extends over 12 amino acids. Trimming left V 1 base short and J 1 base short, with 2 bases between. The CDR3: CASSLVSYEQYF. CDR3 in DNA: TGTGCCAGCAGCTTAGTATCCTACGAGCAGTACTTC.

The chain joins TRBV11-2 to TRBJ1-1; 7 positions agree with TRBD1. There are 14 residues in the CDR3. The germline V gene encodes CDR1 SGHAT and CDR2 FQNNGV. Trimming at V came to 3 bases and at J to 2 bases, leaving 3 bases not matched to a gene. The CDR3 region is CASSFGQVNTEAFF. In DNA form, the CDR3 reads TGTGCCAGCAGCTTCGGACAGGTTAACACTGAAGCTTTCTTT.

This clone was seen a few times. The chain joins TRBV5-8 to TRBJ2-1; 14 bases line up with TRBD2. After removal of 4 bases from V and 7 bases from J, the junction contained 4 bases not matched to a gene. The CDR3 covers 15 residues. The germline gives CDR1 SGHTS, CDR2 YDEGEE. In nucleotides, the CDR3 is TGTGCCAGCAGCCGGCGACTAGCGGGAGGGAATGAGCAGTTCTTC. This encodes CASSRRLAGGNEQFF.

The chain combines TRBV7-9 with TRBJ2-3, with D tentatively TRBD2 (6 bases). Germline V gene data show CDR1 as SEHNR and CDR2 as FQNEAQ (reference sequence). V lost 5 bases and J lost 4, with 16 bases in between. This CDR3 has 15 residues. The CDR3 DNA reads TGTGCCAGCAGCCTCCAGACTAGTATCTCAGATACGCAGTATTTT. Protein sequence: CASSLQTSISDTQYF.

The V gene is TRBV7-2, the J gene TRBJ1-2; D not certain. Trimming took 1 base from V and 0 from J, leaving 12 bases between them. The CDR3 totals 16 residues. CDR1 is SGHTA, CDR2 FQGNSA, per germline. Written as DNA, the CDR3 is TGTGCCAGCAGCTTAGGGCCCGGGTTCGCTAACTATGGCTACACCTTC. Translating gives CASSLGPGFANYGYTF.

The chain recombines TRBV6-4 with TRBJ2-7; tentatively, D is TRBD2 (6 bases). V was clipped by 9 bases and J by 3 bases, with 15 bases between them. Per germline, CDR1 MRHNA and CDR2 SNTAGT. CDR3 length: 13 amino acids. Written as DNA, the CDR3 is TGTGCCAGAGGGGTTCCGGGGGACTACGAGCAGTACTTC. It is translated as CARGVPGDYEQYF.

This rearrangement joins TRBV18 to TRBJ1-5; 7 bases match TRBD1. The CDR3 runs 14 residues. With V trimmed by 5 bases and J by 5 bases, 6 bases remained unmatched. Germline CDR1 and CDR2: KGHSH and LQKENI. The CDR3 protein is CASSTSGTDQPQHF. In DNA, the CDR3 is TGTGCCAGCTCAACCTCCGGGACAGATCAGCCCCAGCATTTT.

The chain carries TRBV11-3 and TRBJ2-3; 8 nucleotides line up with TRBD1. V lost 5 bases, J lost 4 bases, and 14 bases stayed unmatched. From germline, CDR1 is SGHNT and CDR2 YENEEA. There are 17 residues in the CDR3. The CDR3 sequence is CASSPPLGRGLPDTQYF. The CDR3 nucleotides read TGTGCCAGCAGCCCCCCCTTGGGCAGGGGGCTTCCAGATACGCAGTATTTT.

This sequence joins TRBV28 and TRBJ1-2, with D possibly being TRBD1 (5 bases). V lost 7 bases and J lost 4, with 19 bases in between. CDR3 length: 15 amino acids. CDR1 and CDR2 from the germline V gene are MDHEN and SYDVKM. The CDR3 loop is CASIPGWGDLYGYTF. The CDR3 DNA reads TGTGCCAGCATCCCCGGGTGGGGGGACCTCTATGGCTACACCTTC.

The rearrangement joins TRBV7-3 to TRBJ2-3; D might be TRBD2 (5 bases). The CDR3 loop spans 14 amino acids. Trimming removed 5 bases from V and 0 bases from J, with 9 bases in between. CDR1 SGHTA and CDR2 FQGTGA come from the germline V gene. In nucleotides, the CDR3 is TGTGCCAGCAGCATAGCGTCTAGCACAGATACGCAGTATTTT. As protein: CASSIASSTDTQYF.